Following are 4 T cell receptor beta chains from one sample sequenced in a study of cytomegalovirus exposure and HLA in healthy donors. PCR primers comprised 60 Vbeta and 13 Jbeta primers. TCRdb's table, derived via immunoSEQ multiplex PCR, lists solely in-frame clones and lacks some. The profile shows around 99,000 clones, less than 80% of them singletons. Sequencing was carried out using PBMCs. The source is a woman between 45 and 60 years old in good health and CMV-seropositive.

V is TRBV5-4 and J is TRBJ2-7, with 11 bases matching TRBD1. Per the germline V gene, CDR1 is SGHNT and CDR2 is YYREEE (reference sequence). With V trimmed by 3 bases and J by 3 bases, 8 bases remained unmatched. The CDR3 is 16 amino acids. The CDR3 DNA follows: TGTGCCAGCAGCTATGCACCGGGACAGGGGGGCTACGAGCAGTACTTC. This sequence encodes CASSYAPGQGGYEQYF.

The genes are TRBV10-2 and TRBJ2-7; D is unresolved. The V end lost 3 bases, the J end lost 5 bases, and 11 bases lay between the germline ends. The CDR3 covers 13 residues. Germline V gives CDR1 WSHSY, CDR2 SAAADI. The DNA of the CDR3 is TGCGCCAGCAGTGACCAACTGGTGGACGAGCAGTACTTC. Amino acids: CASSDQLVDEQYF.

Worth noting for this clone: The junction departs from the called germline gene at one end, perhaps through a read error. This rearrangement joins TRBV7-9 to TRBJ1-4; TRBD1 matches at 10 bases. CDR1 is SEHNR, CDR2 FQNEAQ, per germline (reference sequence). The CDR3 is 17 amino acids. The DNA for the CDR3 is TGTTCCAGCAGCTCTCAAGACAGGGGGCTCGGGAGTGAAAAACTGTTTTTT. It is translated as CSSSSQDRGLGSEKLFF.

The chain carries TRBV18 and TRBJ2-7; D may be TRBD1 (6 bases). CDR1 and CDR2 (germline): KGHSH, LQKENI. V was clipped by 0 bases and J by 1 base, with 7 bases between them. This CDR3 has 14 residues. CDR3 bases: TGTGCCAGCTCACCACCCGGACAGTCCTACGAGCAGTACTTC. This encodes CASSPPGQSYEQYF.